These T cell receptor beta chains were read from a single sample in a study of blood T cell repertoires in COVID-19. Clones were sequenced by immunoSEQ multiplex PCR, and TCRdb holds only the in-frame ones, with some missing. The table lists roughly 41,000 clones, approximately 90% of them singletons. The specimen sequenced was peripheral blood. Source of these receptors: a man aged 60 to 69 with active COVID-19. Both conserved end residues are part of each CDR3. Each record gives: clone size, J gene, V gene, D gene, CDR3 DNA, CDR3 protein. The D gene is left open where the match is weak. Some rows have no size entry. The others give once, few or many, or a class for an expanded clone.

>.|TRBJ2-1|TRBV5-4|TRBD2
TGTGCCAGCAGCTTGGCGGCGGGAGCGGGAGAGCAGTTCTTC
CASSLAAGAGEQFF
>.|TRBJ1-4|TRBV18|.
TGTGCCAGCTCACCACCTGGGGGGGGTGAAAAACTGTTTTTT
CASSPPGGGEKLFF
>.|TRBJ1-2|TRBV9|TRBD1
TGTGCCAGCAGCCCTCGGACAGGGGCTAACTATGGCTACACCTTC
CASSPRTGANYGYTF
>.|TRBJ1-1|TRBV5-1|.
TGCGCCAGCAGGGGAGGGGGAGGAGGGACTCCTGAAGCTTTCTTT
CASRGGGGGTPEAFF
>.|TRBJ2-7|TRBV9|TRBD1
TGTGCCAGCAGCGACCGGGACAGCCCTACTGGCGAGCAGTACTTC
CASSDRDSPTGEQYF
>.|TRBJ2-7|TRBV5-1|.
TGCGCCAGCAGAGCCGGGACAGACGCGGGGGAGCAGTACTTC
CASRAGTDAGEQYF
>.|TRBJ2-7|TRBV7-2|TRBD2
TGTGCCAGCAGCTTAGTGTCGGGGGGGGAGGTCGAGCAGTACTTC
CASSLVSGGEVEQYF
>.|TRBJ2-3|TRBV7-9|TRBD1
TGTGCCAGCAGCTCTCCCGGGACAGGGGTGGAAGATACGCAGTATTTT
CASSSPGTGVEDTQYF
>.|TRBJ2-5|TRBV11-2|.
TGTGCCAGCAGCTTGGGTGCCTCCCCAGGGGGGGAGACCCAGTACTTC
CASSLGASPGGETQYF
>.|TRBJ2-7|TRBV5-1|.
TGCGCCAGCAGCTTGGACGATGGACAGAACGAGCAGTACTTC
CASSLDDGQNEQYF
>.|TRBJ1-1|TRBV19|.
TGTGCCAGTAGTACCCCAGGATTCGCTGAAGCTTTCTTT
CASSTPGFAEAFF
>.|TRBJ1-2|TRBV9|TRBD1
TGTGCCAGCAGCGTAGGAGGGACAGGCTATGGCTACACCTTC
CASSVGGTGYGYTF
>.|TRBJ2-7|TRBV27|.
TGTGCCAGCAGTTTAACCCGGACTCCTTCCTACGAGCAGTACTTC
CASSLTRTPSYEQYF
>.|TRBJ1-1|TRBV19|.
TGTGCCAGTAGTACCGAACAGGGAGGGAGCGCTGAAGCTTTCTTT
CASSTEQGGSAEAFF
>once|TRBJ2-2|TRBV5-8|TRBD2
TGTGCCAGCAGCCGCCTTCCGGGACTAGCGTCTCCCGGGGAGCTGTTTTTT
CASSRLPGLASPGELFF
>.|TRBJ2-1|TRBV28|.
TGTGTCTCCGCGGATTTGTTGAATGAGCAGTTCTTC
CVSADLLNEQFF
>.|TRBJ2-5|TRBV19|.
TGTGCCAGTAGTTCTGACACTTCGTTGAAAGAGACCCAGTACTTC
CASSSDTSLKETQYF
>.|TRBJ2-7|TRBV13|.
TGTGCCAGCAGCTTAGATGGGAGGACCTCCTACGAGCAGTACTTC
CASSLDGRTSYEQYF
>once|TRBJ2-2|TRBV7-3|.
TGTGCCAGCAGCTCTTTTAGCGGTGCGAACACCGGGGAGCTGTTTTTT
CASSSFSGANTGELFF
>.|TRBJ2-1|TRBV5-1|TRBD1
TGCGCCAGCAGCTTACGGACAGGGTTCAATGAGCAGTTCTTC
CASSLRTGFNEQFF
>few|TRBJ1-1|TRBV6-2/TRBV6-3|.
TGTGCCAGCAGTTACCAGGAGGCCTACACTGAAGCTTTCTTT
CASSYQEAYTEAFF
>.|TRBJ1-2|TRBV2|TRBD1
TGTGCCAGCACCGGACAGGGGAGCTATGGCTACACCTTC
CASTGQGSYGYTF
>.|TRBJ2-7|TRBV18|TRBD1
TGTGCCAGCTCTCTAGACAGGGGGGTCGAGCAGTACTTC
CASSLDRGVEQYF
>.|TRBJ2-3|TRBV27|.
TGTGCCAGCACTTTGTATAGAGGGGGGGGAACAGATACGCAGTATTTT
CASTLYRGGGTDTQYF
>.|TRBJ2-5|TRBV7-2|TRBD1
TGTGCCAGCAGCTTACCAACGACCCGACAGGGGAGGTACGGGACCCAGTACTTC
CASSLPTTRQGRYGTQYF
>.|TRBJ1-1|TRBV2|.
TGTGCCAGCAAAGTCCATCGGGTCACTGAAGCTTTCTTT
CASKVHRVTEAFF
>.|TRBJ2-1|TRBV10-3|TRBD1
TGTGCCATCAGTGACTCGGGACAGGGGAACAATGAGCAGTTCTTC
CAISDSGQGNNEQFF
>.|TRBJ2-1|TRBV7-8|.
TGTGCCAGCAGCTCGATAGACAGCTCCTACAATGAGCAGTTCTTC
CASSSIDSSYNEQFF
>.|TRBJ2-1|TRBV7-3|TRBD2
TGTGCCAGCAGCCCATTGACTAGCCGAGGCGGCGAGGCCTACAATGAGCAGTTCTTC
CASSPLTSRGGEAYNEQFF
>.|TRBJ2-1|TRBV2|.
TGTGCCAGCAGTGAGATGGCGCTAGCCCTATACAATGAGCAGTTCTTC
CASSEMALALYNEQFF
>.|TRBJ1-5|TRBV19|TRBD1
TGTGCCAGTAGTCGGGGGACAGGGTACAATCAGCCCCAGCATTTT
CASSRGTGYNQPQHF